The 20 T cell receptor beta chains below were found in one sample sequenced in a study of post-analysis software for immune sequencing data. General study results and limits: With TRBV5-6, TRBV5-1 and TRBV20-1 included, about five TRBV segments were more frequent in patients than in controls.

Their cognate antigens are unknown. TCR beta cDNA libraries had unique molecular identifiers. TCRdb recomputed calls from the PCR reads with MiXCR, one row per CDR3 protein. The data contain hundreds of thousands of distinct CDR3 sequences, approximately 30% of them singletons. The sample comprised blood. All receptors derive from a girl aged 10 to 17 with multiple sclerosis.

In its sample, this clonotype was seen many times. The chain links TRBV7-2 to TRBJ1-2, with D perhaps matching TRBD1 (5 bases). Trimming shortened V by 5 bases and J by 5 bases, and 15 bases separated the two germline ends. The CDR3 is 14 amino acids. Germline CDR1 SGHTA, CDR2 FQGNSA. DNA of the CDR3: TGTGCCAGCAGCCCGGCGAGGGGAGGGTATGGCTACACCTTC. Translation gives CASSPARGGYGYTF.

This chain uses TRBV3-1 with TRBJ1-5, with a possible D match to TRBD1 (6 bases). CDR1 and CDR2 (germline): LGHDT, YNNKEL (reference sequence). With 4 bases removed from V and 7 bases from J, the gap between germline ends came to 17 bases. The CDR3 sequence is 15 residues long. CDR3 sequence reads: CASSLGQGTSQPQHF. In DNA, the CDR3 is TGTGCCAGCAGCCTTGGCCAGGGGACATCGCAGCCCCAGCATTTT.

The sample holds a few counts of this clonotype. V is TRBV3-1 and J is TRBJ1-2; a possible D gene is TRBD1 (6 bases). V lost 0 bases and J 8 bases, leaving 13 bases between the germline ends. The CDR3 has 14 residues. The V gene's germline CDR1 is LGHDT and CDR2 YNNKEL (reference sequence). The CDR3 sequence: CASSQDMAGDGYTF. The CDR3 region has the DNA TGTGCCAGCAGCCAAGATATGGCAGGGGACGGCTACACCTTC. Filled out from reference TRBV3-1 and TRBJ1-2, the complete variable domain reads DTAVSQTPKYLVTQMGNDKSIKCEQNLGHDTMYWYKQDSKKFLKIMFSYNNKELIINETVPNRFSPKSPDKAHLNLHINSLELGDSAVYFCASSQDMAGDGYTFGSGTRLTVV.

This clonotype was counted between two and nine times. J is TRBJ2-7 and V is TRBV20-1; D remains ambiguous. The germline V gene encodes CDR1 DFQATT and CDR2 SNEGSKA (reference sequence). Trimming took 0 bases from V and 8 from J, leaving 8 bases between them. The CDR3 covers 11 residues. CDR3 nucleotides: TGCAGTGCTAGAGATCGGTACAAGCAGTACTTC. Residues: CSARDRYKQYF.

The chain recombines TRBV6-5 with TRBJ2-1; a possible D gene is TRBD1 (6 bases). The J call may be in error: the DNA end matches TRBJ2-7 better. Per germline, CDR1 MNHEY and CDR2 SVGAGI. The CDR3 is made up of 13 amino acids. The CDR3 reads CASSWTDYNEQYF. The CDR3 DNA sequence: TGTGCCAGCAGTTGGACAGACTACAATGAGCAGTACTTC.

A few counts support this clonotype. V usage is TRBV7-9 and J usage is TRBJ1-2, with 9 bases fitting TRBD1. The V gene end was trimmed by 5 bases and the J gene end by 8 bases; junction bases not matched to a gene: 9. CDR3 length equals 14 residues. CDR1 and CDR2 (germline): SEHNR, FQNEAQ (reference sequence). The CDR3 region is CASSLLQGAQGYTF. In DNA, the CDR3 is TGTGCCAGCAGCCTCCTACAGGGGGCTCAGGGCTACACCTTC.

Comment on this clonotype: It is likely a read error, because the conserved phenylalanine at the end of the CDR3 is missing. V usage is TRBV6-5 and J usage is TRBJ2-5, with TRBD1 as a possible D gene (5 bases). Germline CDR1 MNHEY, CDR2 SVGAGI. Deletions cut 6 bases from V and 2 bases from J, with 13 bases between. There are 14 residues in the CDR3. This CDR3 is CASSRVGRQETQYL. CDR3 DNA sequence: TGTGCCAGCAGCAGGGTGGGGCGACAAGAGACCCAGTACTTA.

The genes are TRBV7-9 and TRBJ2-1, with D possibly being TRBD2 (7 bases). Germline CDR1 SEHNR, CDR2 FQNEAQ (reference sequence). The V gene lost 8 bases and the J gene lost 9 bases, with 20 bases spanning the gap. This CDR3 spans 14 amino acids. The chain's CDR3 is CASRDGGLSGEQFF. In DNA, the CDR3 is TGTGCCAGCCGGGACGGGGGGCTAAGTGGTGAGCAGTTCTTC.

Here the CDR3 reads CASSQRDRRASGNTDTQYF. As DNA, the CDR3 is TGTGCCAGCAGCCAGAGGGATAGGAGGGCTAGCGGAAACACAGATACGCAGTATTTT. The V gene is TRBV7-2, the J gene TRBJ2-3, with 7 bases identical to TRBD2. The CDR3 has 19 amino acids. The V and J ends lost 5 bases and 2 bases, in that order; junction bases with no gene match: 19. Germline CDR1 reads SGHTA; CDR2 reads FQGNSA.

This clonotype was seen a handful of times. DNA for the CDR3: TGTGCCACCAGTGATGTCGGGACGGCACTGGGGGAGACCCAGTACTTC. This codes for CATSDVGTALGETQYF. The chain links TRBV24-1 to TRBJ2-5, with D perhaps given as TRBD1 or TRBD2 (5 bases each). This CDR3 region has 16 residues. The germline CDR1 and CDR2 sequences are KGHDR and SFDVKD. Trimming stripped 3 bases from V and 5 bases from J, with 18 bases between.

J is TRBJ2-2 and V is TRBV7-2; D gene unclear. CDR3 length: 14 amino acids. The V gene's germline CDR1 is SGHTA and CDR2 FQGNSA. Trimming shortened V by 1 base and J by 4 bases, and 7 bases separated the two germline ends. Here the CDR3 DNA reads TGTGCCAGCAGCTTAGGTCAGCCCACCGGGGAGCTGTTTTTT. Protein sequence: CASSLGQPTGELFF.

A few counts support this clonotype. V usage is TRBV20-1 and J usage is TRBJ2-1; D not resolved. V lost 3 bases and J 10 bases, leaving 10 bases between the germline ends. CDR1 DFQATT and CDR2 SNEGSKA come from the germline V gene (reference sequence). The CDR3 sequence is 11 residues long. The CDR3 reads CSASDSREQFF. The CDR3 nucleotides read TGCAGTGCTAGCGACTCTCGGGAGCAGTTCTTC.

The chain uses TRBV12-3 or TRBV12-4 and TRBJ2-5; unclear D gene. This CDR3 has 15 amino acids. V was cut by 2 bases and J by 4 bases, with 14 bases left in between. CDR3 sequence: CASSLNGPSRETQYF. CDR3 in DNA: TGTGCCAGCAGTTTAAACGGCCCCTCCAGAGAGACCCAGTACTTC.

The CDR3 bases are TGTGCCAGCAGGAGGGCTTCATGCGAGCAGTACTTC. Encoded protein: CASRRASCEQYF. The J gene is TRBJ2-7, the V gene TRBV6-5, with D tentatively TRBD2 (5 bases). Between the trimmed V and J ends, which lost 6 bases and 6 bases, there was a span of 12 bases. This CDR3 region has 12 residues. Germline CDR1 reads MNHEY; CDR2 reads SVGAGI.

This clonotype was found a few times. The rearrangement joins TRBV20-1 to TRBJ1-2; D gene uncertain. Trimming cost V 0 bases and J 0 bases, with 8 bases left between them. The CDR3 spans 14 residues. CDR1 DFQATT and CDR2 SNEGSKA come from the germline V gene (reference sequence). The CDR3 region is CSARDTAPNYGYTF. The CDR3 coding sequence is TGCAGTGCTAGAGACACCGCCCCTAACTATGGCTACACCTTC.

The J gene is TRBJ2-1, the V gene TRBV24-1; possible D gene TRBD2, 5 bases. The germline V gene encodes CDR1 KGHDR and CDR2 SFDVKD. V was trimmed by 1 base and J by 6 bases, leaving 15 bases between them. The CDR3 runs to 16 residues. The CDR3 DNA is TGTGCCACCAGTGATTTAAGCGGCCAGGTTCCCAATGAGCAGTTCTTC. This sequence encodes CATSDLSGQVPNEQFF.

This chain joins TRBV7-9 and TRBJ2-3; D unresolved. The CDR3 runs 13 residues. CDR1 is SEHNR and CDR2 is FQNEAQ in the germline V gene (reference sequence). With 1 base removed from V and 5 bases from J, the gap between germline ends came to 7 bases. CDR3 sequence (DNA): TGTGCCAGCAGCTTAGACTCGCAAGATACGCAGTATTTT. Translating it yields CASSLDSQDTQYF.

J is TRBJ1-1 and V is TRBV14; D remains unclear. This CDR3 has 12 amino acids. Germline V gene data show CDR1 as SGHDN and CDR2 as FVKESK. The V end was cut by 1 base, the J end by 9 bases, with 9 bases between. The CDR3 loop is CASSQAMHKAFF. The CDR3, as DNA: TGTGCCAGCAGCCAAGCGATGCACAAAGCTTTCTTT. Filled out from reference TRBV14 and TRBJ1-1, the complete variable domain reads EAGVTQFPSHSVIEKGQTVTLRCDPISGHDNLYWYRRVMGKEIKFLLHFVKESKQDESGMPNNRFLAERTGGTYSTLKVQPAELEDSGVYFCASSQAMHKAFFGQGTRLTVV.

The chain couples TRBV7-2 to TRBJ2-1; D possibly corresponds to TRBD2 (5 bases). This CDR3 region has 17 residues. The germline CDR1 and CDR2 sequences are SGHTA and FQGNSA. Deletions cut 6 bases from V and 0 bases from J, with 18 bases between. The CDR3 DNA reads TGTGCCAGCAGTTCGTACGGACTGGCGAGCTCCTACAATGAGCAGTTCTTC. This encodes CASSSYGLASSYNEQFF. The whole variable domain, remainder taken from reference TRBV7-2 and TRBJ2-1, is GAGVSQSPSNKVTEKGKDVELRCDPISGHTALYWYRQSLGQGLEFLIYFQGNSAPDKSGLPSDRFSAERTGGSVSTLTIQRTQQEDSAVYLCASSSYGLASSYNEQFFGPGTRLTVL.

This chain uses TRBV12-3 or TRBV12-4 with TRBJ2-7; TRBD2 agrees at 14 bases. CDR3 length: 15 residues. V gave up 6 bases and J gave up 7 bases; unmatched junction bases: 8. The CDR3 DNA is TGTGCCAGCAGCCCGACTAGCGGGGGGGCGGGTGAGCAGTACTTC. Amino acids: CASSPTSGGAGEQYF.